This T cell receptor beta chain was retrieved from a study of T cell changes during pregnancy in multiple sclerosis. Some clones are missing from TCRdb's copy, which holds only in-frame ones; the method was immunoSEQ multiplex PCR. Among 65,000 to 85,000 clones, around 89% were seen once, and the ten largest hold about 0.9%. V was pared by 7 bases and J by 5 bases, with 6 bases of the junction left unmatched. The CDR3 extends over 14 amino acids. The germline CDR1 and CDR2 sequences are MDHEN and SYDVKM. The specimen was peripheral blood, collected in the first trimester of pregnancy. The chain combines TRBV28 with TRBJ1-5; 9 bases map to TRBD1. This TCR came from a female donor in good health, enrolled as a control in a pregnancy study. The CDR3 DNA is TGTGCCAGCAAATCGGGACAGGGTGATCAGCCCCAGCATTTT. Protein: CASKSGQGDQPQHF.